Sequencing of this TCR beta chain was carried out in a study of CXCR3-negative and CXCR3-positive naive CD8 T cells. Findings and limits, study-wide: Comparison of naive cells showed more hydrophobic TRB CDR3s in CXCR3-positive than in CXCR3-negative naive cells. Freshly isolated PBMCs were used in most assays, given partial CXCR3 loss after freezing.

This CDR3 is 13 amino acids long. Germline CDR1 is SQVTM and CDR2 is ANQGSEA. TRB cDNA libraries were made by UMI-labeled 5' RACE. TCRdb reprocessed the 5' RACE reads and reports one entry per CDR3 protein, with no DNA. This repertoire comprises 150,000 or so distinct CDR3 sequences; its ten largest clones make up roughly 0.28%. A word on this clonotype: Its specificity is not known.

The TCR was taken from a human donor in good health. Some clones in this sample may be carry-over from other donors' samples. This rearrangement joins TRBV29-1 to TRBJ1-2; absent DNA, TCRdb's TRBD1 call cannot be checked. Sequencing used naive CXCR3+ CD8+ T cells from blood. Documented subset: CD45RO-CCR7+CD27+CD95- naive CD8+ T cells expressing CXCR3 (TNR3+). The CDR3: CSVRLSGGEGYTF.